This TCR beta chain came from a study of beta chain features in type 1 diabetes. Study-level points and caveats: A moderate, significant TCRB CDR3 shortening appeared in type 1 diabetes across four CD4+ subsets.

Expressed TCRB transcripts were sequenced, since all the RNA that had been isolated was reverse transcribed. Sequencing used immunoSEQ multiplex PCR; TCRdb keeps in-frame clones, though not all of them. The repertoire includes around 310,000 clones, roughly 14% of them detected once, and 0.013% to 0.015% sits in the top ten. This CDR3 contains 15 residues. The germline gives CDR1 SGHRS, CDR2 YFSETQ. The V gene end was trimmed by 1 base and the J gene end by 6 bases; junction bases not matched to a gene: 7. A single heparinised draw of approximately 0.12 L on average was taken per donor. Each sorted population was over 98% pure. This clone appeared a few times. Its antigen remains unknown.

The receptor comes from a young woman with type 1 diabetes. The chain uses TRBV5-1 and TRBJ2-3; 8 nucleotides line up with TRBD1. The sample was naive CD4+ T cells from blood. The DNA for the CDR3 is TGCGCCAGCAGCTTGAGGACAGGGCCCCTGGATACGCAGTATTTT. Translating gives CASSLRTGPLDTQYF.